This T cell receptor beta chain was documented in a study of CD8+CD57+ T cells in acquired aplastic anemia. Whole-study results and caveats: Overlapping CD8+ CDR3 repertoires of patients and controls contained some 30 shared sequences.

An expansion of CD8+CD57+ cells by flow cytometry had been shown in patients chosen for sequencing. The patients all had a severe acquired aplastic anemia diagnosis. Ten or more counts support this clonotype. Its matching antigen is unknown. Germline V gene sequence: CDR1 MNHNS, CDR2 SASEGT. Trimming took 6 bases from V and 10 from J; bases not matched to a gene: 10. The CDR3 loop spans 15 amino acids. CDR3 and TCR beta VDJ profiling relied on genomic DNA as the template. TCRdb reprocessed the reads via MiXCR and lists one record per CDR3 protein. This sample carries around 180,000 distinct CDR3 sequences, around half of them seen once, and the ten largest clones take around 1.8%.

Sequencing was carried out using sorted CD4+, CD8+, or CD8+CD57+ T cells (not recorded which) from PBMCs. The rearrangement joins TRBV6-1 to TRBJ1-6, with 9 bases identical to TRBD1. This receptor was obtained from a human donor with aplastic anemia. The DNA of the CDR3 is TGTGCCAGCAGATCCGGACAGGGGCACAGCTCACCCCTCCACTTT. This gives the protein CASRSGQGHSSPLHF.